This TCR beta chain emerged from a study of T cells in Graves' hyperthyroidism and ophthalmopathy (dated by TCRdb to the late 2010s). Context from the whole study: Peripheral blood was collected at initial diagnosis, before any treatment. For training and testing, the approximately 97 patients in the discovery cohort were randomly divided in a 7:3 ratio. In addition, the study compared T-cell repertoires in thyroid tissue and in blood from roughly 6 Graves' hyperthyroidism patients. An independent validation cohort of 18 to 20 hyperthyroidism patients and about 15 patients who later progressed to ophthalmopathy tested prospective prediction of ophthalmopathy. After blood sampling, hyperthyroidism patients were treated with methimazole at a starting dose of 30 mg daily, and ophthalmopathy patients were treated with high-dose intravenous methylprednisolone. To identify distinguishing TCR V-J signatures, a discovery cohort of 90 to 100 patients was used, comprising 40 to 45 with Graves' ophthalmopathy and approximately 58 with stable Graves' hyperthyroidism. According to the paper, TCR Vbeta CDR3 sequencing was carried out on 135 peripheral blood samples, which came from approximately 43 ophthalmopathy, approximately 78 hyperthyroidism and approximately 17 progressor patients.

TCR beta CDR3 regions were amplified from RNA transcripts. The TCR CDR3 was subjected to a first round of RT-PCR using the HTBI primer set and the Qiagen OneStep RT-PCR kit. Libraries were constructed in a second round of multiplex PCR, after which size selection and purification were carried out. Sequencing of the libraries was done on an Illumina HiSeq2000 using paired-end 100 bp reads. Per the authors' processing: SOAPnuke was used to process the raw data, throwing out any read that contained adapters or uncalled bases, had a mean Phred below 15, or lacked an exact constant-primer or identifier match. High-quality paired reads were merged with COPE v1.2.5, and unique nucleotide sequences were defined as clonotypes. Clonotypes were aligned to IMGT TRBV, TRBD and TRBJ reference segments using MiTCR v1.1. The analysis included only V-J combinations with a frequency above 0.0001, which together covered roughly 99% of the repertoires. A TCS score was defined as the ratio between F50 (clonal expansion) and ExV (chaos), using BLOSUM62-based TCRdist between CDR3 peptides within each V-J. Welch's t-statistics and random forest reduced some 510 V-J features to under 15, which were used in a naive Bayes classifier (R e1071). Starting from the raw public reads, TCRdb applied fastp trimming at Q25, assembled clones with MiXCR and retained in-frame beta chains. Merged by CDR3 protein, the rows form single entries marked with the most common genes and DNA. These V and J calls are TCRdb output, not the study's own analysis. This sample comprises 250,000 to 300,000 distinct CDR3 sequences, over 15% of them detected only once. In total, the top ten clones hold around 61% of the sample.

The sample holds many counts of this clonotype. Which antigen it targets is not known. No much larger clonotype is one base removed from it; base qualities were not supplied. Ophthalmopathy patients had moderately to severely active disease, Clinical Activity Score of at least 3, NOSPECS grade of at least 4, and duration under 3 months. The study excluded patients with uncontrolled infections, other autoimmune diseases, pregnancy or lactation. Diagnoses relied on clinical symptoms, serum thyroxine and TRAb, thyroid ultrasound and orbital computed tomography. Ficoll-Paque density gradient centrifugation was used to isolate PBMCs from around 9.1 ml of fresh peripheral blood. Total RNA was extracted with Trizol reagent, and quality was checked on an Agilent 2100 Bioanalyzer. General study outcomes and caveats: In validation, the model predicted progression to ophthalmopathy a median of roughly 6.2 months before onset, with around 70% sensitivity and about 75% specificity. A model built on a 13 V-J signature distinguished ophthalmopathy from stable hyperthyroidism, reaching approximately 89% sensitivity and about 81% specificity in cross-validation and 80%/75% in testing. Most expanded thyroid clonotypes (frequency above 0.001) were also found in blood, which suggests that blood repertoires may mirror thyroid immune responses. Sample size was not statistically predetermined, and investigators were not blinded to group allocation.

The junction shows trimming of 1 base on V and 9 bases on J, plus 13 bases between the germline ends. The germline V gene (reference sequence) gives CDR1 as DFQATT and CDR2 as SNEGSKA. The CDR3, from cysteine to phenylalanine, totals 13 residues. The only DNA kept is the CDR3, 39 bases in frame from the first base. The chain is encoded by TRBV20-1 joined to TRBJ2-1, with the D segment possibly TRBD1 or TRBD2, each aligning over 5 bases. This sequence was found in a woman aged 60 to 75 with Graves' ophthalmopathy. Sequencing input: blood. The nucleotide sequence is given as TGCAGTGCTAGAGTTCAGGGAGAGGGTGAGCAGTTCTTC. This is translated as CSARVQGEGEQFF.